The TCR beta chain under discussion was sequenced for a study of cytomegalovirus exposure and HLA in healthy donors. Remarks on this clone: The antigen is unknown.

Points from the study as a whole: Later on, a genetic analysis was performed. It linked a missense variant in DCLRE1C with V- and J-gene trimming of TCR beta.

The PCR employed 60 Vbeta primers together with 13 Jbeta primers. The repertoire was sequenced with immunoSEQ multiplex PCR; TCRdb's copy has only in-frame clones and lacks some. The sample carries around 98,000 clones, 80% to 90% recorded once. The J segment lost 3 bases and the V segment lost 5 bases, leaving 3 bases of the junction unmatched. There are 13 residues in the CDR3. CDR1 and CDR2 from the germline V gene are ENHRY and SYGVKD. The receptor comes from a man between 40 and 49 years old in good health and CMV-seronegative. The chain combines TRBV10-3 with TRBJ1-1, with 7 bases aligning to TRBD1. The sequenced sample consisted of PBMCs. CDR3 sequence: CAISTGEDTEAFF. The CDR3 DNA reads TGTGCCATCAGTACAGGGGAGGACACTGAAGCTTTCTTT.